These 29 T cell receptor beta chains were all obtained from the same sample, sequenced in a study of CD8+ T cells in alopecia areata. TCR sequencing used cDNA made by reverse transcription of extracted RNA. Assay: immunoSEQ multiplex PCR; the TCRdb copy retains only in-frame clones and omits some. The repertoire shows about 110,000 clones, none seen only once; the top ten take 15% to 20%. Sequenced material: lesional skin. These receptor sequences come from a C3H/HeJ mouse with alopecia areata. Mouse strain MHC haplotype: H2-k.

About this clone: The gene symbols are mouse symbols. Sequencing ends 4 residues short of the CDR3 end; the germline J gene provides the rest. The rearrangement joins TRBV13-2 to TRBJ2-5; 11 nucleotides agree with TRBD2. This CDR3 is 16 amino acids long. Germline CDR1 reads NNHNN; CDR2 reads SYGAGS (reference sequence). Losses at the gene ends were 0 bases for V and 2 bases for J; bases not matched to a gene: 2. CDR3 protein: CASGDGTGGTQDTQYF. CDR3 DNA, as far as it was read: TGTGCCAGCGGTGATGGGACTGGGGGGACCCAAGAC.

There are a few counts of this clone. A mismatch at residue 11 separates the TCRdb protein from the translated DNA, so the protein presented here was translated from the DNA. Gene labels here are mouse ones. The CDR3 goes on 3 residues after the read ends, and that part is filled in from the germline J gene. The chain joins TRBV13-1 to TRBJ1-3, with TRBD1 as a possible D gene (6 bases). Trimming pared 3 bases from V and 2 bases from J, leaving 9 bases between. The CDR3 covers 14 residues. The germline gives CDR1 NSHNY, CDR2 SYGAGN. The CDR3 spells CASSVRTAGNTLYF. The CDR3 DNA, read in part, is TGTGCCAGCAGTGTGAGGACAGCTGGAAATACG.

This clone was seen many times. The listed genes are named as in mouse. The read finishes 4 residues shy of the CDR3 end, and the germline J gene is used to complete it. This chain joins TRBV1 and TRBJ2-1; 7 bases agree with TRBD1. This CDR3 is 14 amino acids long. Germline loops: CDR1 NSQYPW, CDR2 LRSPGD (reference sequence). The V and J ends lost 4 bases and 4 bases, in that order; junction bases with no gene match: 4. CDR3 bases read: TGCACCTGCAGTGGAGGGACAGCTTATGCT. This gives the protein CTCSGGTAYA. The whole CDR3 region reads CTCSGGTAYAEQFF.

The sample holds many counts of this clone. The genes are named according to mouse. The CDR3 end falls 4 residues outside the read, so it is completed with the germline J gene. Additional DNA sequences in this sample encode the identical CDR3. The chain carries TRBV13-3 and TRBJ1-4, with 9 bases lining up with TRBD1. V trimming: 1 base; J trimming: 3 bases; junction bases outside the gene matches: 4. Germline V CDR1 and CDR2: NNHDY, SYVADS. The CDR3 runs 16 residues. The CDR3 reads CASSDPGQGANERLFF. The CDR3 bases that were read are TGTGCCAGCAGTGATCCGGGACAGGGAGCCAACGAA. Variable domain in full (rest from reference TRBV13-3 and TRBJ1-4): EAAVTQSPRSKVAVTGGKVTLSCHQTNNHDYMYWYRQDTGHGLRLIHYSYVADSTEKGDIPDGYKASRPSQENFSLILELASLSQTAVYFCASSDPGQGANERLFFGHGTKLSVL.

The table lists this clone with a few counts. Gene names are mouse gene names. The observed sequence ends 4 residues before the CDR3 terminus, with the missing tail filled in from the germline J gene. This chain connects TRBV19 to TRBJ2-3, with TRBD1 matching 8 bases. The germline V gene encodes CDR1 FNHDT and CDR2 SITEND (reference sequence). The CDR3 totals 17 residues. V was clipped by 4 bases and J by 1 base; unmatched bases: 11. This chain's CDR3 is CASSSARGRVGAETLYF. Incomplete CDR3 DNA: TGTGCCAGCAGTTCAGCCAGGGGGCGAGTGGGTGCAGAA. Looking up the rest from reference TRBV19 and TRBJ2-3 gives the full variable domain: GGIITQTPKFLIGQEGQKLTLKCQQNFNHDTMYWYRQDSGKGLRLIYYSITENDLQKGDLSEGYDASREKKSSFSLTVTSAQKNEMAVFLCASSSARGRVGAETLYFGSGTRLTVL.

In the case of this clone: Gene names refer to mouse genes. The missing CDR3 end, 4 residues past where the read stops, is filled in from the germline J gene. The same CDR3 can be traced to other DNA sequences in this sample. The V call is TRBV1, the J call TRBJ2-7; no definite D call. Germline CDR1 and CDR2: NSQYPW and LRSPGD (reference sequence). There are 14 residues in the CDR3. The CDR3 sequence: CTCSADRQIYEQYF. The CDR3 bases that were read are TGCACCTGCAGTGCAGATCGCCAGATTTAT.

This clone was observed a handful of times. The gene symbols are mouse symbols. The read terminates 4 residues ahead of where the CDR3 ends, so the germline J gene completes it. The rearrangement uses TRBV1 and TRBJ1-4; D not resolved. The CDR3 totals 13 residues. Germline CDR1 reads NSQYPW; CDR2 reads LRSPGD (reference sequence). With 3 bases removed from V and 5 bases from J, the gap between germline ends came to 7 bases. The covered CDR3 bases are TGCACCTGCAGTGCCCTCAGTAACGAA. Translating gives CTCSALSNE. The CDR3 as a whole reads CTCSALSNERLFF.

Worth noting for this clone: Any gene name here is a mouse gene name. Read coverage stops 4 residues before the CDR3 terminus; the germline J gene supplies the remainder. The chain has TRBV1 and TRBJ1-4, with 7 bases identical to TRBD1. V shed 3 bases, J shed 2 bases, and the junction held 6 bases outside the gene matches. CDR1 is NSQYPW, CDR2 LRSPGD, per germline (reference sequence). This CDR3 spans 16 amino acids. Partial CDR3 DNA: TGCACCTGCAGTGCTCCCGACAGGGCCTCCAACGAA. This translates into CTCSAPDRASNE. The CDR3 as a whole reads CTCSAPDRASNERLFF.

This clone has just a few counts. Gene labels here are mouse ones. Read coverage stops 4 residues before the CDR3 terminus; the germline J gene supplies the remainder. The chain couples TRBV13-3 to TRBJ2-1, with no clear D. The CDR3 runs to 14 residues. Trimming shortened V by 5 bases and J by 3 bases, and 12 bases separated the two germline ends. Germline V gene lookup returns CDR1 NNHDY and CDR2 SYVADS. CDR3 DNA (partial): TGTGCCAGCAGCCTCAGTCCCCTCTATGCT. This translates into CASSLSPLYA. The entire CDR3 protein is CASSLSPLYAEQFF.

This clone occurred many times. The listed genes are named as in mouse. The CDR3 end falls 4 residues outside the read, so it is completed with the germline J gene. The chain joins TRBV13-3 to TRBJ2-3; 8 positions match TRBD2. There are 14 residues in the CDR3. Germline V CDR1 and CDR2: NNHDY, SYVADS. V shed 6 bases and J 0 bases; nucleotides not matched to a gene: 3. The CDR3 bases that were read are TGTGCCAGCACGCTGGGGGGAAGTGCAGAA. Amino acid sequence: CASTLGGSAE. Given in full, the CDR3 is CASTLGGSAETLYF.

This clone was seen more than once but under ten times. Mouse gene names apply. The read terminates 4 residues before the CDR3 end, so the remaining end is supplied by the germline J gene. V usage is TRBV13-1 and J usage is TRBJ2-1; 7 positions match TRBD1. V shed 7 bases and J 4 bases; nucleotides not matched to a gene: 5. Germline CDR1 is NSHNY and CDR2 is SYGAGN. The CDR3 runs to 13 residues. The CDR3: CASAGQIYAEQFF. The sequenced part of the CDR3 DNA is TGTGCCAGCGCGGGACAGATATATGCT.

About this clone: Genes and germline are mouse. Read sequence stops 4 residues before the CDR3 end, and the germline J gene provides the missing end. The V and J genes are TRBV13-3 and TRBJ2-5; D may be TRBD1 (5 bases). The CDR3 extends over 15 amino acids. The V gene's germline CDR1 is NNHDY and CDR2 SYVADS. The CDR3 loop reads CASRGVKGKKDTQYF. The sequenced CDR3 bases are TGTGCCAGCAGAGGGGTAAAGGGAAAAAAAGAC.

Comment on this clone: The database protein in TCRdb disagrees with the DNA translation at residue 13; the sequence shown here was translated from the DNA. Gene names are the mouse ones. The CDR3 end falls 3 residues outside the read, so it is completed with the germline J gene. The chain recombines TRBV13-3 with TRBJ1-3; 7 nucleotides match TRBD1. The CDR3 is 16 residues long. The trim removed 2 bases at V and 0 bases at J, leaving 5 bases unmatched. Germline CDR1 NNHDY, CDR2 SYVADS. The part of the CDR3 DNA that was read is TGTGCCAGCAGTGAGTGGGACAGAAGTTCTGGAAATACG. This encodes CASSEWDRSSGNT. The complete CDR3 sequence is CASSEWDRSSGNTLYF.

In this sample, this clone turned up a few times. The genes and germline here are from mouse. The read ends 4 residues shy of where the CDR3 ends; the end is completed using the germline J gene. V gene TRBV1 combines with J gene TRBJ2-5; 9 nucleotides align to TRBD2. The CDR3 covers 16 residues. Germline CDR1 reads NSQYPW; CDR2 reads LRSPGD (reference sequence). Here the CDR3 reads CTCSAELGGRRDTQYF. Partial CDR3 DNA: TGCACCTGCAGTGCAGAATTGGGGGGGCGCAGAGAC.

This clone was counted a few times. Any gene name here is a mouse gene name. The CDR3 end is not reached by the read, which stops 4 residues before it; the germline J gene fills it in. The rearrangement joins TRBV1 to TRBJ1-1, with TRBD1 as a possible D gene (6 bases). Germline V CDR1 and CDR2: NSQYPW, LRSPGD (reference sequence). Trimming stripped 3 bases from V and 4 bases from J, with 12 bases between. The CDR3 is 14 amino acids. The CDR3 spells CTCSAPGEATEVFF. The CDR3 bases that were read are TGCACCTGCAGTGCGCCAGGGGAGGCCACA.

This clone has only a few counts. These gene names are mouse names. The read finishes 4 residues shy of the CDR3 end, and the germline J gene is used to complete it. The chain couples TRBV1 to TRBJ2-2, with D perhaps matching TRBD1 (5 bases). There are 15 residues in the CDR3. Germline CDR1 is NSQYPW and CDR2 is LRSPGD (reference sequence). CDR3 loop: CTCSAVAQGGGQLYF. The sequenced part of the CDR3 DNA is TGCACCTGCAGTGCAGTCGCGCAGGGCGGCGGG.

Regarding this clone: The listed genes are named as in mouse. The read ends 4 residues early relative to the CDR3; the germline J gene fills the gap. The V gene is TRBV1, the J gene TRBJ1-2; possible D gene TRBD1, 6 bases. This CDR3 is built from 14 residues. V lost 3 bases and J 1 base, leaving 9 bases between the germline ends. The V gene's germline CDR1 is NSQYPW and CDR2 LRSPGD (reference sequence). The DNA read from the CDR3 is TGCACCTGCAGTGCGGGCAGGGGAAACTCC. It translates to CTCSAGRGNS. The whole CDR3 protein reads CTCSAGRGNSDYTF.

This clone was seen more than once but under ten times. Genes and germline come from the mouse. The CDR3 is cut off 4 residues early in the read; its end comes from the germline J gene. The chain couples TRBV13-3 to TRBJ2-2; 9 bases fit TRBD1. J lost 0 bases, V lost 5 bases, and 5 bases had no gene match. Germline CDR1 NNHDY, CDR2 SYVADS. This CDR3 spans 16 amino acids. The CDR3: CASRSGQGANTGQLYF. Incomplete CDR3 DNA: TGTGCCAGCAGATCGGGACAGGGTGCAAACACCGGG.

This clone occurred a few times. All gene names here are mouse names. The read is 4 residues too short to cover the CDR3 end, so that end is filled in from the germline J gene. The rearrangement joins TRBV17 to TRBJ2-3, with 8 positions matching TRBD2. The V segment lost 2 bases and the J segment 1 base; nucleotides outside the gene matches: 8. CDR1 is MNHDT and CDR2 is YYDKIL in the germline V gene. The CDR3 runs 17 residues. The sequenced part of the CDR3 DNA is TGTGCTAGCAGTAGACTGGGGGGAGTAGGGGGTGCAGAA. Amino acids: CASSRLGGVGGAE. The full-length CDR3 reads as CASSRLGGVGGAETLYF.

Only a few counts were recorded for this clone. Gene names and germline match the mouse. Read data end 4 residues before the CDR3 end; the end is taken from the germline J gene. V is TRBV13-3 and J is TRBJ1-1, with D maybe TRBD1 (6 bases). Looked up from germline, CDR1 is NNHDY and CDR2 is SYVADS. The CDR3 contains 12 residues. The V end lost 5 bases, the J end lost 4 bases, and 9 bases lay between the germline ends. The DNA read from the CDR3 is TGTGCCAGCAGCCTAGGGGGCACA. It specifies CASSLGGT. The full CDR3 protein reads CASSLGGTEVFF.

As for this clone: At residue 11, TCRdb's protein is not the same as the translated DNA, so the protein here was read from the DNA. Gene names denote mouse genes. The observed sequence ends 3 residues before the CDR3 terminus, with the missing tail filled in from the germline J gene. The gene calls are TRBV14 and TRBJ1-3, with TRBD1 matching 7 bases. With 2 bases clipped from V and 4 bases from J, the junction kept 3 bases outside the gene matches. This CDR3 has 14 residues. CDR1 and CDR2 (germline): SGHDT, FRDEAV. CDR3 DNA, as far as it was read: TGTGCCAGCAGTTTATCAGGGGGAGGAAATACG. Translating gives CASSLSGGGNT. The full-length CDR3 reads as CASSLSGGGNTLYF. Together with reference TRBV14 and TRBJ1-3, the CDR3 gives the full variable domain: EAGVTQSPRYAVLQEGQAVSFWCDPISGHDTLYWYQQPRDQGPQLLVYFRDEAVIDNSQLPSDRFSAVRPKGTNSTLKIQSAKQGDTATYLCASSLSGGGNTLYFGEGSRLIVV.

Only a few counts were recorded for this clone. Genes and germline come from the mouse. CDR3 bases read: TGTGCCAGCAGTGATGCACAGTGGTACACA. Its translation: CASSDAQWYT. The entire CDR3 reads CASSDAQWYTEVFF. This chain connects TRBV13-3 to TRBJ1-1; D remains ambiguous. The DNA ends 4 residues before the CDR3 does, and the rest of the CDR3 is filled in from the germline J gene. The V end lost 0 bases, the J end lost 3 bases, and 9 bases lay between the germline ends. The CDR3 runs 14 residues. Germline lookup yields CDR1 NNHDY and CDR2 SYVADS.

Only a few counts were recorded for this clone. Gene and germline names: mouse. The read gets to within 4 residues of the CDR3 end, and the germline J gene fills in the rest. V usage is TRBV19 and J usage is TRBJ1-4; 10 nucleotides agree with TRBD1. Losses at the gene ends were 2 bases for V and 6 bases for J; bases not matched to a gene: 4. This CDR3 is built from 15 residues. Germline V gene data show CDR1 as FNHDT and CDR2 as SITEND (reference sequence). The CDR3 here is CASSIRGTGDERLFF. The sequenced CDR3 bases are TGTGCCAGCAGTATTCGCGGGACAGGGGACGAA.

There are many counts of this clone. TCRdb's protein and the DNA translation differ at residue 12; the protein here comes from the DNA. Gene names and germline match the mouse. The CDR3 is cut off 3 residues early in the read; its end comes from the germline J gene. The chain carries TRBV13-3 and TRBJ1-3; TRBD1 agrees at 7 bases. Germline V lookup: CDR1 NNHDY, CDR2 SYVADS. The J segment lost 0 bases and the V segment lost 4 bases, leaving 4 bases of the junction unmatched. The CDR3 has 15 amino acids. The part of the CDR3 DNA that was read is TGTGCCAGCAGTCAGGACAGGATTTCTGGAAATACG. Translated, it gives CASSQDRISGNT. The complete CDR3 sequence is CASSQDRISGNTLYF.

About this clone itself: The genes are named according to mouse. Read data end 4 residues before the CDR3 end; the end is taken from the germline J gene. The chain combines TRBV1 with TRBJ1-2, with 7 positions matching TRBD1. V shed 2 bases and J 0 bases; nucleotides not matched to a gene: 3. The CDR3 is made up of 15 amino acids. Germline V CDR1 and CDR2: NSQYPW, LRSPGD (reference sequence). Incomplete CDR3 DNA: TGCACCTGCAGTGCAAAGGGACAGTCAAACTCC. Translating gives CTCSAKGQSNS. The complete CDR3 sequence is CTCSAKGQSNSDYTF.

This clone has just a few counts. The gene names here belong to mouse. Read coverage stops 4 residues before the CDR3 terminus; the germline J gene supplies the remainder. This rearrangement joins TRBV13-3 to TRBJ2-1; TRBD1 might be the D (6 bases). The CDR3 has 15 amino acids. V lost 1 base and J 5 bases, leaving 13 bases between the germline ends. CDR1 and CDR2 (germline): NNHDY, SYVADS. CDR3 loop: CASSDQGKWDAEQFF. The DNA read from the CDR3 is TGTGCCAGCAGTGATCAGGGGAAATGGGATGCT.

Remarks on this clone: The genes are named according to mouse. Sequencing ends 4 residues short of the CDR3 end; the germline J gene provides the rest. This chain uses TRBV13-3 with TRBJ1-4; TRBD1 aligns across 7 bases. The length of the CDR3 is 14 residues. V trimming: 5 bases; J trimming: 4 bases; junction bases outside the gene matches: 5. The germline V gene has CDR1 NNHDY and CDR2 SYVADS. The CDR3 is CASRTGMGNERLFF. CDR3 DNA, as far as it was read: TGTGCCAGCAGGACAGGGATGGGCAACGAA. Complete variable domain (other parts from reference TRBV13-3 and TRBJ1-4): EAAVTQSPRSKVAVTGGKVTLSCHQTNNHDYMYWYRQDTGHGLRLIHYSYVADSTEKGDIPDGYKASRPSQENFSLILELASLSQTAVYFCASRTGMGNERLFFGHGTKLSVL.

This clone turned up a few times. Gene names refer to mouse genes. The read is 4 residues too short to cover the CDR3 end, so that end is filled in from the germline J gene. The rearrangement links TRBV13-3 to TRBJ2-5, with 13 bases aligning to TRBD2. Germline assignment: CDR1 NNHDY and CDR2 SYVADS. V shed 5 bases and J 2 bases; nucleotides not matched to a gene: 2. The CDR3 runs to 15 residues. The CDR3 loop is CASRGLGGIQDTQYF. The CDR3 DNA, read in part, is TGTGCCAGCAGGGGACTGGGGGGGATCCAAGAC.

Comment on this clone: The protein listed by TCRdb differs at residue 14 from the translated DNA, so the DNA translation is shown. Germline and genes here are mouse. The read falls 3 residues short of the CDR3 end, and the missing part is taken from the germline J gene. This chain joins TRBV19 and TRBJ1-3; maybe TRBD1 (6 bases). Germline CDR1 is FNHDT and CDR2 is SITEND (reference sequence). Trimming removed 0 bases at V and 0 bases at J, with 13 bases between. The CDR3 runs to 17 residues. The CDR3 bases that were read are TGTGCCAGCAGTATAGTTGGGGGGGGCAATTCTGGAAATACG. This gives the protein CASSIVGGGNSGNT. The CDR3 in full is CASSIVGGGNSGNTLYF.